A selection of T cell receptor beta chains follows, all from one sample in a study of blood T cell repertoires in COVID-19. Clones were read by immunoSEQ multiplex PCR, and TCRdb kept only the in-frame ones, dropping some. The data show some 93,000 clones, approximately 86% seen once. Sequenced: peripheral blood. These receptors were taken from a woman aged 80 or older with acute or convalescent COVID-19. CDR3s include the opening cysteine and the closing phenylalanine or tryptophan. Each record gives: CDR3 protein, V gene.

CDR3 protein: CAITRDISNYGYTF; V gene: TRBV10-3
CDR3 protein: CASSLQGRKNTEAFF; V gene: TRBV28
CDR3 protein: CASTPRGTDYEQYF; V gene: TRBV10-2
CDR3 protein: CASSWTGGGGTEAFF; V gene: TRBV5-1
CDR3 protein: CASSLGGGGWEKLFF; V gene: TRBV11-2
CDR3 protein: CASSLSGTGVKAFF; V gene: TRBV27
CDR3 protein: CASSLWPGRKEGNGYTF; V gene: TRBV27
CDR3 protein: CASWRNEQFF; V gene: TRBV2
CDR3 protein: CASSHTREGGYNEQFF; V gene: TRBV7-3
CDR3 protein: CSASPPRQGAYEQYF; V gene: TRBV20-1
CDR3 protein: CASSTLAGGLETQYF; V gene: TRBV11-2
CDR3 protein: CASSSPGQGHNEQFF; V gene: TRBV19
CDR3 protein: CASRGRGDNEQYF; V gene: TRBV14
CDR3 protein: CAISGTGIANYGYTF; V gene: TRBV10-3
CDR3 protein: CASSDPPGVFTHQPQHF; V gene: TRBV2
CDR3 protein: CASSLSRGDEQFF; V gene: TRBV3-1/TRBV3-2
CDR3 protein: CASSLSTDTQYF; V gene: TRBV12-3/TRBV12-4
CDR3 protein: CASSIQGQGIDGYTF; V gene: TRBV6-5
CDR3 protein: CAISATGKNYGYTF; V gene: TRBV10-3
CDR3 protein: CASSQDGGTTEETQYF; V gene: TRBV4-2
CDR3 protein: CASSPTGLAGGGETQYF; V gene: TRBV9
CDR3 protein: CASSPWDSLSEQYF; V gene: TRBV9
CDR3 protein: CATSPDRVSYNEQFF; V gene: TRBV24-1
CDR3 protein: CASSSWTGGFFQETQYF; V gene: TRBV7-9
CDR3 protein: CASSRSDMNYNEQFF; V gene: TRBV27
CDR3 protein: CASSWGTSGGEQFF; V gene: TRBV5-1
CDR3 protein: CASSLQGLNTEAFF; V gene: TRBV27
CDR3 protein: CASSLAGESNTEAFF; V gene: TRBV19
CDR3 protein: CASSDGSGLWANTGELFF; V gene: TRBV10-2
CDR3 protein: CASSEAAGALGANVLTF; V gene: TRBV2
CDR3 protein: CASSLRYNTEAFF; V gene: TRBV5-5
CDR3 protein: CASSTGFYQPQHF; V gene: TRBV19
CDR3 protein: CASSQQGEETQYF; V gene: TRBV3-1/TRBV3-2
CDR3 protein: CASNPGLPTYEQYF; V gene: TRBV7-8
CDR3 protein: CASSPPGQGLYEQYF; V gene: TRBV18
CDR3 protein: CASSSLRGSPHGVPVSNEQFF; V gene: TRBV27
CDR3 protein: CASGPGTGGSYEQYF; V gene: TRBV12-5
CDR3 protein: CASSPPGLAETQYF; V gene: TRBV18
CDR3 protein: CAWSVRAREKLFF; V gene: TRBV30
CDR3 protein: CASSLGGHSRGTDTQYF; V gene: TRBV5-1
CDR3 protein: CASSLEFWGRGGYTF; V gene: TRBV5-1
CDR3 protein: CASKADKGSPLHF; V gene: TRBV2
CDR3 protein: CASSIDPGSRYGYNEQFF; V gene: TRBV19
CDR3 protein: CASGSGTGLFSNQPQHF; V gene: TRBV12-5
CDR3 protein: CATSRDSPGRASYEQYF; V gene: TRBV15
CDR3 protein: CASSMRGNRETQYF; V gene: TRBV5-1
CDR3 protein: CASSARQGANTEAFF; V gene: TRBV5-1
CDR3 protein: CASSIGQYNEQFF; V gene: TRBV19
CDR3 protein: CASSLLGAVSYNEQFF; V gene: TRBV5-1
CDR3 protein: CASSLNGGGRGELFF; V gene: TRBV5-1